The entry below gives a single T cell receptor (beta chain) sequence along with its context. The antigen remains unidentified. RNA, once extracted, was reverse transcribed into cDNA for use as the sequencing template. Clones were read by immunoSEQ multiplex PCR, and TCRdb kept only the in-frame ones, dropping some. The sample lists approximately 150,000 clones; more than 45% were seen once. The sample comes from a study of CD8+ T cells in alopecia areata. Study in general: The study gave treated patients oral tofacitinib at 5 to 10 mg twice daily. Dosing with tofacitinib proceeded for 6 to 18 months, followed by 6 months off drug.

Study-wide results and caveats: Higher clonality was seen in lesional scalp than in normal scalp, especially in alopecia totalis/universalis.

V was trimmed by 4 bases and J by 4 bases, leaving 14 bases between them. Per germline, CDR1 SGHRS and CDR2 YFSETQ. CDR3 length: 14 amino acids. Source material: CD4+ T cells sorted from blood. The gene calls are TRBV5-1 and TRBJ2-5; D tentatively reads TRBD1 or TRBD2 (5 bases each). The TCR comes from a human donor with alopecia areata. The CDR3: CASSPLGVGETQYF. CDR3 DNA sequence: TGCGCCAGCAGCCCACTGGGGGTCGGAGAGACCCAGTACTTC. The full variable domain, in which reference TRBV5-1 and TRBJ2-5 provide the parts outside the CDR3, is KAGVTQTPRYLIKTRGQQVTLSCSPISGHRSVSWYQQTPGQGLQFLFEYFSETQRNKGNFPGRFSGRQFSNSRSEMNVSTLELGDSALYLCASSPLGVGETQYFGPGTRLLVL.